This TCR beta chain was sequenced in a study of OX40 agonist ivuxolimab in advanced cancers. The count of this clone is one. Its target is not known. Study-wide results and caveats: CD4+ and CD8+ T cells in blood underwent clonal expansion by week 6 at 0.1 to 3.0 mg/kg. In CD8+ T cells, expanded clones were on average more numerous than in CD4+. Certain nonresponders additionally had low normalized T-cell clonal expansion.

If patients had autoimmune disease history or systemic immunosuppression, they were excluded. The method was immunoSEQ multiplex PCR; TCRdb's version includes in-frame clones alone and lacks a portion of them. This repertoire shows around 30,000 clones, approximately 80% found once; its top ten account for 11%. Trimming removed 0 bases at V and 0 bases at J, with 13 bases between. The V gene's germline CDR1 is SGHDT and CDR2 YYEEEE. The CDR3 has 16 residues. The TCR was taken from an adult with an advanced solid tumor such as melanoma, head and neck, liver or kidney cancer. The chain has TRBV5-6 and TRBJ2-7, with D unresolved. Sample: CD4+ or CD8+ T cells sorted from blood, taken in a trial of the OX40 agonist ivuxolimab. This chain's CDR3 is CASSLAGPVSSYEQYF. CDR3 nucleotide sequence: TGTGCCAGCAGCTTGGCCGGGCCAGTGAGCTCCTACGAGCAGTACTTC.